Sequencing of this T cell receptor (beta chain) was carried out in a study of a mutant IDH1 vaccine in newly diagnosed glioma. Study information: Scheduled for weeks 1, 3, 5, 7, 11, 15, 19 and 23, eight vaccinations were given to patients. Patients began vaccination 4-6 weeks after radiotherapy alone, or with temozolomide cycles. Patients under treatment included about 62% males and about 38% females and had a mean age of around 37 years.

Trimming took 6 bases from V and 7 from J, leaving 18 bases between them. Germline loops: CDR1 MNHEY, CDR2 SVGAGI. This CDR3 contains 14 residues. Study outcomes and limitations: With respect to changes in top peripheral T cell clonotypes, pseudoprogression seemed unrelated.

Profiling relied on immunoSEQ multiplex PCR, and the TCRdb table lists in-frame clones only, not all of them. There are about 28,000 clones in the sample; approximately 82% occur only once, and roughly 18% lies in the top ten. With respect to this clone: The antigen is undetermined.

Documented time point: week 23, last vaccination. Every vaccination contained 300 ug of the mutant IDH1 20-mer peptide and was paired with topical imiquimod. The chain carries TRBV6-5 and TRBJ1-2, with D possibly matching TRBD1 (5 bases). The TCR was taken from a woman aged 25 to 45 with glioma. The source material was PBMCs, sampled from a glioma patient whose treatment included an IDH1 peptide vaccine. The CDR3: CASRGPMGQVGYTF. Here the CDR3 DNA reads TGTGCCAGCAGGGGGCCAATGGGCCAGGTTGGCTACACCTTC.